The rows below give T cell receptor beta chains drawn from one sample of a study of shared clonotypes between healthy human individuals. Libraries were prepared by immunoSEQ multiplex PCR; TCRdb keeps only in-frame clonotypes and omits some of them. The table has 2 million to 2.5 million clones, almost 96% seen once. The specimen was naive CD4+ T cells sorted from blood. These receptors originate from a man aged 18 to 30 in good health. Each CDR3 is given with its conserved first and last residue. A D gene is named only where the DNA matches it firmly. Clone size, where shown, is once, few, many, or a class for clones that have expanded.

d_call,clone_size,j_call,v_call,cdr3_aa,cdr3_nt
NA,NA,TRBJ1-6,TRBV19,CASSILGQPPLHF,TGTGCCAGTAGTATCTTAGGACAGCCACCCCTCCACTTT
NA,NA,TRBJ2-2,TRBV11-1,CASSPITGELFF,TGTGCCAGCAGCCCCATAACCGGGGAGCTGTTTTTT
NA,NA,TRBJ2-7,TRBV27,CASSLYAADTYEQYF,TGTGCCAGCAGTTTATATGCGGCCGACACCTACGAGCAGTACTTC
NA,NA,TRBJ1-6,TRBV9,CASSVGGASYNSPLHF,TGTGCCAGCAGCGTAGGGGGCGCATCCTATAATTCACCCCTCCACTTT
NA,NA,TRBJ2-5,TRBV29-1,CSVLRQDGETQYF,TGCAGCGTTCTCCGACAGGACGGAGAGACCCAGTACTTC
NA,NA,TRBJ1-2,TRBV6-1,CASSEFSGFSGYTF,TGTGCCAGCAGTGAGTTCTCGGGTTTCAGTGGCTACACCTTC
TRBD2,NA,TRBJ2-1,TRBV7-2,CASSPTSGGHYNEQFF,TGTGCCAGCAGCCCGACTAGCGGGGGCCATTACAATGAGCAGTTCTTC
TRBD1,NA,TRBJ2-1,TRBV2,CASSWDREFF,TGTGCCAGCAGCTGGGACAGGGAGTTCTTC
NA,NA,TRBJ1-1,TRBV7-9,CASSLGQGTEAFF,TGTGCCAGCAGCTTAGGGCAGGGAACTGAAGCTTTCTTT
TRBD1,NA,TRBJ1-2,TRBV28,CASSDPGTGNYGYTF,TGTGCCAGCAGTGATCCCGGGACAGGAAACTATGGCTACACCTTC
NA,NA,TRBJ2-2,TRBV11-3,CASSPSRWTGELFF,TGTGCCAGCAGCCCAAGCAGGTGGACCGGGGAGCTGTTTTTT
NA,NA,TRBJ1-3,TRBV7-9,CASSLALFSGNTIYF,TGTGCCAGCAGCTTAGCTCTCTTCTCTGGAAACACCATATATTTT
NA,NA,TRBJ2-2,TRBV4-1,CASSRQTPGANTGELFF,TGCGCCAGCAGCCGTCAAACCCCGGGAGCGAACACCGGGGAGCTGTTTTTT
NA,NA,TRBJ2-5,TRBV9,CASSPSPPDSQETQYF,TGTGCCAGCAGCCCCTCCCCCCCGGACTCCCAAGAGACCCAGTACTTC
NA,NA,TRBJ1-2,TRBV30,CAWSADKGPNYGYTF,TGTGCCTGGAGTGCTGACAAGGGGCCTAACTATGGCTACACCTTC
TRBD1,NA,TRBJ2-2,TRBV7-7,CATRTGHTGELFF,TGTGCTACCAGGACAGGGCACACCGGGGAGCTGTTTTTT
TRBD2,once,TRBJ2-2,TRBV6-4,CASSDKREGKQGGELFF,TGTGCCAGCAGTGATAAGCGGGAGGGCAAACAGGGCGGGGAGCTGTTTTTT
NA,NA,TRBJ1-1,TRBV29-1,CSVQTAMDTEAFF,TGCAGCGTCCAGACAGCTATGGACACTGAAGCTTTCTTT
NA,NA,TRBJ2-3,TRBV28,CASSLPQGPDTQYF,TGTGCCAGCAGCCTTCCCCAGGGTCCAGATACGCAGTATTTT
NA,NA,TRBJ1-1,TRBV11-2,CASSQVGWNTEAFF,TGTGCCAGCAGCCAAGTGGGGTGGAACACTGAAGCTTTCTTT
NA,NA,TRBJ1-1,TRBV7-9,CASTYQGNTEAFF,TGTGCCAGCACCTACCAGGGGAACACTGAAGCTTTCTTT
NA,NA,TRBJ2-5,TRBV5-6,CASSSVGVEWAQYF,TGTGCCAGCAGTTCAGTCGGGGTCGAGTGGGCCCAGTACTTC
TRBD1,NA,TRBJ2-5,TRBV6-1,CASRSADRAQGAQYF,TGTGCCAGCAGATCCGCGGACCGGGCCCAGGGGGCCCAGTACTTC
TRBD1,NA,TRBJ1-5,TRBV19,CASSMNRGSMWNQPQHF,TGTGCCAGTAGTATGAACAGGGGGAGTATGTGGAATCAGCCCCAGCATTTT
NA,NA,TRBJ2-5,TRBV7-9,CASSLRGQETQYF,TGTGCCAGCAGCTTACGGGGGCAAGAGACCCAGTACTTC
NA,NA,TRBJ1-2,TRBV7-2,CASSLDRVNYGYTF,TGTGCCAGCAGCTTAGACCGGGTAAACTATGGCTACACCTTC
TRBD2,NA,TRBJ2-7,TRBV7-9,CASSLEVTSAYEQYF,TGTGCCAGCAGCTTAGAAGTGACTAGCGCCTACGAGCAGTACTTC
TRBD1,NA,TRBJ1-2,TRBV7-9,CASTAGQGRAYF,TGTGCCAGCACCGCGGGACAGGGCCGTGCCTACTTC
NA,NA,TRBJ2-1,TRBV6-1,CASSEALGGKSSYNEQFF,TGTGCCAGCAGTGAAGCGCTAGGGGGGAAGAGCTCCTACAATGAGCAGTTCTTC
NA,NA,TRBJ1-2,TRBV4-2,CASTPSGSGYGYTF,TGTGCCAGCACCCCATCAGGGTCCGGCTATGGCTACACCTTC
NA,NA,TRBJ2-2,TRBV10-2,CASSEGDTRTGELFF,TGCGCCAGCAGTGAGGGCGACACGAGGACCGGGGAGCTGTTTTTT
NA,NA,TRBJ1-5,TRBV11-2,CASSLGLYSNQPQHF,TGTGCCAGCAGCTTAGGCTTATATAGCAATCAGCCCCAGCATTTT
NA,NA,TRBJ2-1,TRBV2,CATSPGLYNEQFF,TGTGCCACGAGCCCGGGACTTTACAATGAGCAGTTCTTC
TRBD1,NA,TRBJ2-3,TRBV5-1,CASTPSAGGSTDTQYF,TGCGCCAGCACCCCATCGGCAGGGGGCAGCACAGATACGCAGTATTTT
NA,NA,TRBJ1-2,TRBV9,CASSTGQIEGSGYTF,TGTGCCAGCAGCACAGGACAGATCGAAGGGAGTGGCTACACCTTC
NA,once,TRBJ2-2,TRBV5-1,CASSPTFGNTGELFF,TGCGCCAGCAGCCCGACTTTTGGAAACACCGGGGAGCTGTTTTTT
NA,NA,TRBJ1-4,TRBV6-5,CASSYSRNSNEKLFF,TGTGCCAGCAGTTACTCGAGGAACAGTAATGAAAAACTGTTTTTT
NA,NA,TRBJ2-2,TRBV27,CASSLYSRLSSGELFF,TGTGCCAGCAGTTTATATTCTAGATTGAGCTCCGGGGAGCTGTTTTTT
NA,NA,TRBJ2-2,TRBV10-3,CAISAAPRTGELFF,TGTGCCATCAGTGCGGCACCACGCACCGGGGAGCTGTTTTTT
NA,NA,TRBJ2-7,TRBV18,CASSKGGAGFEQYF,TGTGCCAGCTCCAAGGGCGGGGCCGGGTTCGAGCAGTACTTC
NA,NA,TRBJ2-3,TRBV10-1,CASSAGLTDTQYF,TGCGCCAGCAGTGCCGGACTCACAGATACGCAGTATTTT
TRBD1,NA,TRBJ2-3,TRBV5-1,CASSLEGTGGTDTQYF,TGCGCCAGCAGCTTGGAAGGGACAGGGGGCACAGATACGCAGTATTTT
NA,NA,TRBJ2-2,TRBV5-6,CASSKQGSTGELFF,TGTGCCAGCAGCAAACAGGGTAGTACCGGGGAGCTGTTTTTT
NA,NA,TRBJ1-2,TRBV5-5,CASSLGWANYGYTF,TGTGCCAGCAGCTTGGGATGGGCTAACTATGGCTACACCTTC
TRBD1,NA,TRBJ1-3,TRBV7-9,CASSLITGGSGNTIYF,TGTGCCAGCAGCTTAATCACAGGGGGCTCTGGAAACACCATATATTTT
TRBD1,once,TRBJ2-7,TRBV5-1,CASSGDRVHEQYF,TGCGCCAGCAGCGGGGACAGGGTACACGAGCAGTACTTC
NA,NA,TRBJ2-7,TRBV7-9,CASSLGTGPYEQYF,TGTGCCAGCAGCTTGGGCACAGGGCCCTACGAGCAGTACTTC
NA,NA,TRBJ1-1,TRBV2,CASSLEDQSRGTEAFF,TGTGCCAGCAGCCTCGAGGACCAAAGTAGGGGCACTGAAGCTTTCTTT
NA,NA,TRBJ1-1,TRBV6-1,CASSGIRGNTEAFF,TGTGCCAGCAGTGGTATCCGGGGGAACACTGAAGCTTTCTTT
TRBD2,NA,TRBJ2-1,TRBV5-4,CASSFQREGYNEQFF,TGTGCCAGCAGCTTTCAGCGGGAGGGTTACAATGAGCAGTTCTTC
TRBD2,NA,TRBJ2-1,TRBV9,CASSPQVAAGGRDEQFF,TGTGCCAGCAGCCCCCAGGTGGCAGCGGGAGGGCGCGATGAGCAGTTCTTC